The TCR beta chain under discussion was sequenced for a study of blood T cells in healthy people across ages (dated by TCRdb to the mid-2010s). With respect to the entire study: In model experiments, template switching captured about one uniquely barcoded TCR beta cDNA molecule for every two T cells. Using deep sequencing normalized with unique cDNA molecular identifiers, the study measured how TCR beta repertoire diversity changes with age. Four age groups were formed from the donors: young (average around 15 years), middle-aged (approximately 39), aged (approximately 60) and long-lived (more than 75). To avoid experimental bias, donors of different ages were spread randomly across the sequencing lanes. Two additional independent replicas of 1 million unique cDNA reads from the same blood draw were analyzed for two donors (one aged 18 to 30 and one aged 80 or older). Study-wide findings and limitations: Compared with the aged group, the long-lived group had more naive CD4+ T cells, fewer expanded clones and increased TCR diversity, suggesting age selection. Estimates of total diversity based on one million sequenced T cells were considered lower bounds and underestimates. The CMV infection status of donors was not known, potentially confounding age-related changes in expanded clonotypes. Observed TCR beta diversity per million T cells fell roughly linearly with age, and a significant reduction was already apparent by age about 38. There was a strong correlation between observed TCR beta diversity and the percentage of naive T cells measured by flow cytometry. Conclusive comparison of naive and antigen-experienced compartments was prevented by the profiling of bulk unsorted PBMCs.

To prepare the library, 5' RACE was applied. These reads were obtained on an Illumina HiSeq 2500. A second PCR of 7 to 11 cycles was run with a J-beta primer mix and a sample-barcoded 5' primer. A template-switch 5' adaptor carrying 12 random nucleotides introduced a unique molecular identifier onto each TCR beta cDNA molecule. Each sample yielded at least 3 million CDR3-containing paired-end reads. All of the RNA was converted into first-strand cDNA using the Mint cDNA synthesis kit, with a TRBC-specific oligonucleotide serving as the primer. All cDNA was treated with uracil-DNA glycosylase and then went through a first 18-cycle PCR with the universal primers M1SS and BC2_uni_R. The original pipeline was this. Normalization of each sample was performed by random selection of 1 million high-quality reads, each carrying a distinct molecular identifier. Instead of being binned into consensus sequences, reads with shared molecular identifiers were discarded. CDR3 identification, clonotype clustering and error correction used MiTCR with a Q25 quality threshold and the strictest error-elimination algorithm. A nonparametric unseen species model with Euler transformation was used to estimate lower-bound total TCR beta diversity. TCRdb ran its own pipeline on the public reads, namely fastp trimming at Q25 and MiXCR clone calling, and kept in-frame beta chains. Identical CDR3 proteins give one entry, which carries the most common genes and DNA. TCRdb, not the authors, supplied the V and J calls. This sample holds some 860,000 distinct CDR3 sequences; 45% to 70% were observed only once. About a quarter of the sample comes from the top ten.

CDR1 and CDR2, per the germline V gene, are ENHRY and SYGVKD. The junction carries 4 bases between V and J, which are trimmed by 0 bases and 5 bases respectively. Its CDR3 holds 12 amino acids, cysteine through phenylalanine. Only CDR3 DNA is held: 36 bases, read in frame from base 1. The sample holds many counts of this clonotype. This receptor's antigen is unknown. No much larger clonotype is one base removed from it; base qualities were not supplied. The donors were roughly 38 Caucasian individuals from Russia, aged about 6 to 100 years, who were systemically healthy. Approximately 9 milliliters of peripheral blood were collected from each donor into EDTA-treated Vacutainer tubes. Ficoll-Paque density-gradient centrifugation was used to isolate PBMCs, with at least 6 million per sample. Total RNA was extracted from PBMCs with Trizol reagent, with at least 5 micrograms obtained per sample. For every donor, flow cytometry on a PBMC aliquot measured the percentage of naive CD45RAhigh/CD27high T cells.

The clonotype comes from a man aged 40-55 years in good health. The rearranged segments are TRBV10-3 and TRBJ2-5, with no D gene named confidently. Sequences were obtained from blood. The CDR3 amino acid sequence is: CAISESGETQYF. The DNA is TGTGCCATCAGTGAGTCTGGGGAGACCCAGTACTTC.